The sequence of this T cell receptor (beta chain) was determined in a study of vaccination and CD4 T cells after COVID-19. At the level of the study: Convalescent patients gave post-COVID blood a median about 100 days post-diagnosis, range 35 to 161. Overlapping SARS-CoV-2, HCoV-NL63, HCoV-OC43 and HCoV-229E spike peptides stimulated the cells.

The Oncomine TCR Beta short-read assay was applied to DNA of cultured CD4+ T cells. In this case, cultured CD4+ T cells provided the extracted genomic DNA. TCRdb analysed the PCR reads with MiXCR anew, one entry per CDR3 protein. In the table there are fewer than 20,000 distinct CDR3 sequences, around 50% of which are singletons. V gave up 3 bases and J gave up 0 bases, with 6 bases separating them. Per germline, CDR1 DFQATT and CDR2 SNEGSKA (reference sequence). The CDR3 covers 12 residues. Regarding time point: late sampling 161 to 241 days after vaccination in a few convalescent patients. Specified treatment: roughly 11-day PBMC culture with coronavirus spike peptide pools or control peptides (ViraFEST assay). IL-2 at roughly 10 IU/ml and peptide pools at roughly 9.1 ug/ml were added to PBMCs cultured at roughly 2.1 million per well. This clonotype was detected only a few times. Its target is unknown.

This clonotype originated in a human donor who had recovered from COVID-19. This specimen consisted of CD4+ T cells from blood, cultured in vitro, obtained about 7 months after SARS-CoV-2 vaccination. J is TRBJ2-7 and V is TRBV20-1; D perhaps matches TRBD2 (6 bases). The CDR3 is CSASGGSYEQYF. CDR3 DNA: TGCAGTGCTAGCGGGGGCTCCTACGAGCAGTACTTC.